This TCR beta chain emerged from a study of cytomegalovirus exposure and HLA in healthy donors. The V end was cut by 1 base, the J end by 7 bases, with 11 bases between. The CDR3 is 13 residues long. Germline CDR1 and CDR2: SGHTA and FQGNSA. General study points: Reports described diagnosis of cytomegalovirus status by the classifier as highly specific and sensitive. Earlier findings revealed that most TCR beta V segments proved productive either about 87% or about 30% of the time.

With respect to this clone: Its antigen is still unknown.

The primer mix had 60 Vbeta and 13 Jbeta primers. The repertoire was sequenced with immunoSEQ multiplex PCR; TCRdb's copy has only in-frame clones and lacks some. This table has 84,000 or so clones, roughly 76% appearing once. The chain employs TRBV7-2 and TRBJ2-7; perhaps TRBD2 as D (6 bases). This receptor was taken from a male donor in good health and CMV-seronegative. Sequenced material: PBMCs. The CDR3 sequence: CASSLGIAGEQYF. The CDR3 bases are TGTGCCAGCAGCTTAGGAATCGCGGGGGAGCAGTACTTC.